This TCR beta chain was documented in a study of somatic mutations in cytotoxic T cells in rheumatoid arthritis. General study findings and limits: Age was associated with higher CD8+ clonality in rheumatoid arthritis patients, not in healthy controls.

To note about this clone: Its antigen is not identified.

The table came from immunoSEQ multiplex PCR; TCRdb's copy has only in-frame clones and leaves some out. The table shows about 4,400 clones, with roughly nine tenths occurring only once. The CDR3 sequence is 15 residues long. The J segment lost 1 base and the V segment lost 4 bases, leaving 5 bases of the junction unmatched. Germline V gene sequence: CDR1 SGDLS, CDR2 YYNGEE. The receptor was isolated from an older woman with rheumatoid arthritis. Sequences were obtained from CD8+ T cells sorted from blood. This chain joins TRBV9 and TRBJ1-3; TRBD1 aligns across 7 bases. In DNA form, the CDR3 reads TGTGCCAGCAGCTCGACAGGGAAATCTGGAAACACCATATATTTT. Residues: CASSSTGKSGNTIYF.